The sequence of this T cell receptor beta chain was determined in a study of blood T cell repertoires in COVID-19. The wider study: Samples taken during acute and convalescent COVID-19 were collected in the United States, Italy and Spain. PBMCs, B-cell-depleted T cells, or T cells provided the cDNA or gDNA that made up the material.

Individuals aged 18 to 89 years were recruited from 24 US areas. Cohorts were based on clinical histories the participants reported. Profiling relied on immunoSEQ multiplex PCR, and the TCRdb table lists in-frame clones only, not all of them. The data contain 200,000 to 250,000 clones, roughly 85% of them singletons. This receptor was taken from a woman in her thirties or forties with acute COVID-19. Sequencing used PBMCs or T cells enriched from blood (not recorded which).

CDR3 sequence: CASSEVGQGYNEQFF. The DNA of the CDR3 is TGTGCCAGCAGTGAGGTGGGACAGGGATACAATGAGCAGTTCTTC. V usage is TRBV6-1 and J usage is TRBJ2-1; 9 bases line up with TRBD1. CDR1 MNHNS and CDR2 SASEGT come from the germline V gene. The V segment lost 3 bases and the J segment 4 bases; nucleotides outside the gene matches: 4. The CDR3 extends over 15 amino acids.